Below are 32 T cell receptor beta chains sequenced from a single sample in a study of T cell repertoires in cytomegalovirus infection. MiXCR, run by TCRdb on the reads, gives a single entry per CDR3 protein. The table shows around 180,000 distinct CDR3 sequences, with roughly 19% occurring only once. The specimen sequenced was PBMCs. Receptors were obtained from a human donor in good health (CMV status not recorded). Some clones in this sample may be carry-over from other donors' samples.

This clonotype was picked up many times. The chain carries TRBV12-5 and TRBJ1-1; TRBD1 matches 7 bases. The germline gives CDR1 LGHNT, CDR2 FRNRAP. Unmatched junction bases numbered 4, after V lost 5 bases and J lost 1 base. The CDR3 is 14 residues long. CDR3 loop: CASGRDSSNTEAFF. The CDR3 nucleotides read TGTGCTAGTGGTCGGGACAGCTCGAACACTGAAGCTTTCTTT.

This clonotype was counted between two and nine times. The chain couples TRBV28 to TRBJ2-1, with 9 bases lining up with TRBD1. Germline lookup yields CDR1 MDHEN and CDR2 SYDVKM. Losses at the gene ends were 6 bases for V and 9 bases for J; bases not matched to a gene: 9. CDR3 length: 14 amino acids. CDR3 sequence reads: CASRGDRGRGEQFF. The CDR3 nucleotides are TGTGCCAGCAGGGGAGACAGGGGGAGAGGTGAGCAGTTCTTC.

This clonotype came up many times. This sequence joins TRBV7-8 and TRBJ2-5, with D maybe TRBD2 (5 bases). V lost 10 bases and J lost 5, with 11 bases in between. The CDR3 loop spans 11 amino acids. Germline V gene sequence: CDR1 SGHVS, CDR2 FQNEAQ. The DNA of the CDR3 is TGTGCCACCCGAGGGCGGGAGACCCAGTACTTC. Protein sequence: CATRGRETQYF.

This clonotype was seen a few times. The CDR3 loop reads CASSLKGADTQYF. CDR3 DNA sequence: TGCGCCAGCAGCTTGAAGGGGGCCGATACGCAGTATTTT. This rearrangement joins TRBV5-1 to TRBJ2-3; 7 bases match TRBD1. CDR3 length: 13 amino acids. The V segment lost 1 base and the J segment 6 bases; nucleotides outside the gene matches: 2. Germline-derived CDR1 and CDR2 are SGHRS and YFSETQ.

By sample fraction, this clonotype is medium-sized. V usage is TRBV7-2 and J usage is TRBJ1-6; D possibly corresponds to TRBD1 (5 bases). This CDR3 comprises 16 residues. The V and J ends lost 7 bases and 8 bases respectively, with 21 bases between them. From germline, CDR1 is SGHTA and CDR2 FQGNSA. The CDR3 coding sequence is TGTGCCAGCAACATACGGGGTGGGACCGCTCATTCACCCCTCCACTTT. It specifies CASNIRGGTAHSPLHF. Looking up the rest from reference TRBV7-2 and TRBJ1-6 gives the full variable domain: GAGVSQSPSNKVTEKGKDVELRCDPISGHTALYWYRQSLGQGLEFLIYFQGNSAPDKSGLPSDRFSAERTGGSVSTLTIQRTQQEDSAVYLCASNIRGGTAHSPLHFGNGTRLTVT.

This clonotype was picked up a small number of times. The chain couples TRBV30 to TRBJ2-1; maybe TRBD1 (6 bases). Germline CDR1 GTSNPN, CDR2 SVGIG (reference sequence). Trimming pared 0 bases from V and 7 bases from J, leaving 16 bases between. The CDR3 extends over 15 amino acids. This CDR3 is CAWSVGAGVLNEQFF. CDR3 bases: TGTGCCTGGAGTGTCGGGGCAGGGGTTTTGAATGAGCAGTTCTTC.

This clonotype was observed a few times. The V and J genes are TRBV6-5 and TRBJ2-3; 9 nucleotides line up with TRBD2. Trimming removed 1 base from V and 3 bases from J; junction bases left unmatched: 2. The CDR3 sequence is 15 residues long. The germline V gene encodes CDR1 MNHEY and CDR2 SVGAGI. As DNA, the CDR3 is TGTGCCAGCAGTTACTTGCGGGGGGGAACAGATACGCAGTATTTT. Translated: CASSYLRGGTDTQYF.

The V and J genes are TRBV20-1 and TRBJ1-1, with D possibly being TRBD1 (6 bases). Germline CDR1 reads DFQATT; CDR2 reads SNEGSKA (reference sequence). CDR3 length: 11 amino acids. The CDR3 region has the DNA TGCAGGGCCAAGGGGGGGAATGTAGCTTTCTTT. The encoded protein is CRAKGGNVAFF.

CDR3 nucleotides: TGTGCCAGCAGCTTGGGAGGGCTTACCTACGAGCAGTACTTC. This gives the protein CASSLGGLTYEQYF. This sequence joins TRBV5-4 and TRBJ2-7; D possibly corresponds to TRBD2 (5 bases). The germline V and J ends were trimmed by 0 bases and 2 bases, with 9 bases remaining between them. This CDR3 contains 14 residues. Germline CDR1 and CDR2: SGHNT and YYREEE (reference sequence).

Concerning this clonotype: An end of the junction does not agree with germline; a read error may underlie this. V and J are TRBV7-2 and TRBJ2-7; D may be TRBD1 (6 bases). Germline CDR1 and CDR2: SGHTA and FQGNSA. The length of the CDR3 is 14 residues. The CDR3 here is CASTLEDSSYEQYF. CDR3 bases: TGTGCCAGCACCTTAGAGGACAGCTCCTACGAGCAGTACTTC.

The sample holds one count of this clonotype. The junction differs from germline at one of its ends, possibly a read error. V usage is TRBV27 and J usage is TRBJ1-2, with D perhaps TRBD1 (5 bases). The CDR3 contains 13 residues. Per germline, CDR1 MNHEY and CDR2 SMNVEV (reference sequence). The CDR3: CVSSQGVYYGYTF. The CDR3, as DNA: TGTGTCAGCAGTCAGGGCGTTTACTATGGCTACACCTTC.

This clonotype was seen more than once but under ten times. The chain combines TRBV11-3 with TRBJ2-2; tentative D call: TRBD1 (6 bases). Germline CDR1 SGHNT, CDR2 YENEEA. The CDR3 length is 15 residues. The V end lost 11 bases, the J end lost 6 bases, and 22 bases lay between the germline ends. The CDR3 nucleotides are TGTGCCTGCCGGGACAAACGGGGCCCAGCCGGGGAGCTGTTTTTT. This translates into CACRDKRGPAGELFF.

In this sample, this clonotype turned up once. This sequence joins TRBV19 and TRBJ2-7; D is unclear. CDR3 size: 13 residues. V lost 0 bases, J lost 5 bases, and 8 bases lay in between. Per germline, CDR1 LNHDA and CDR2 SQIVND (reference sequence). CDR3 region: CASSIDPVNEQYF. CDR3 DNA: TGTGCCAGTAGTATAGATCCGGTCAACGAGCAGTACTTC.

There are a few counts of this clonotype. The chain uses TRBV6-2 or TRBV6-3 and TRBJ1-5; D perhaps matches TRBD1 (5 bases). Per the germline V gene, CDR1 is MNHEY and CDR2 is SVGEGT. This CDR3 is built from 14 residues. V lost 6 bases and J lost 6, with 15 bases in between. The CDR3: CASSLAEGSQPQHF. DNA of the CDR3: TGTGCCAGCAGCCTAGCCGAGGGGTCTCAGCCCCAGCATTTT.

CDR3 sequence (DNA): TGCGCCAGCAGCCAAGATCTCCAGGGCTCCTATAATTCACCCCTCCACTTT. Translation gives CASSQDLQGSYNSPLHF. The chain links TRBV4-1 to TRBJ1-6, with D possibly matching TRBD1 (5 bases). The length of the CDR3 is 17 residues. V lost 0 bases and J lost 0, with 9 bases in between. CDR1 MGHRA and CDR2 YSYEKL come from the germline V gene.

V usage is TRBV7-2 and J usage is TRBJ1-5; D possibly corresponds to TRBD1 (5 bases). V was pared by 8 bases and J by 3 bases, with 11 bases between. Germline values: CDR1 SGHTA, CDR2 FQGNSA. The CDR3 has 13 amino acids. The chain's CDR3 is CASGRGVNQPQHF. The CDR3, as DNA: TGTGCCAGCGGCAGAGGGGTCAATCAGCCCCAGCATTTT.

The chain carries TRBV5-1 and TRBJ2-5, with 8 positions matching TRBD2. Trimming removed 0 bases from V and 1 base from J; junction bases left unmatched: 5. Germline V gives CDR1 SGHRS, CDR2 YFSETQ. The CDR3 has 16 amino acids. CDR3 nucleotide sequence: TGCGCCAGCAGCTTGGGGTCCGGGACTAGCCAAGAGACCCAGTACTTC. Amino acid sequence: CASSLGSGTSQETQYF.

This clonotype was seen ten or more times. The gene calls are TRBV7-2 and TRBJ1-5; D call uncertain. Germline lookup yields CDR1 SGHTA and CDR2 FQGNSA. The CDR3 totals 14 residues. The V end lost 2 bases, the J end lost 0 bases, and 5 bases lay between the germline ends. The CDR3 coding sequence is TGTGCCAGCAGCTTATTGGGTAGCAATCAGCCCCAGCATTTT. Amino acids: CASSLLGSNQPQHF.

This clonotype was seen a few times. V gene TRBV7-2 combines with J gene TRBJ1-3; 9 bases match TRBD1. V shed 5 bases, J shed 2 bases, and the junction held 10 bases outside the gene matches. Germline CDR1 and CDR2: SGHTA and FQGNSA. The CDR3 covers 17 residues. CDR3 DNA sequence: TGTGCCAGCAGCCACGGCCGGACAGGGGTTGCTGGAAACACCATATATTTT. This sequence encodes CASSHGRTGVAGNTIYF. The full variable domain, completed using reference TRBV7-2 and TRBJ1-3, is GAGVSQSPSNKVTEKGKDVELRCDPISGHTALYWYRQSLGQGLEFLIYFQGNSAPDKSGLPSDRFSAERTGGSVSTLTIQRTQQEDSAVYLCASSHGRTGVAGNTIYFGEGSWLTVV.

Only a few counts were recorded for this clonotype. CDR3 amino acids: CSASHKYGYTF. The CDR3 DNA reads TGCAGTGCTAGTCATAAGTATGGCTACACCTTC. This chain connects TRBV20-1 to TRBJ1-2; D gene unclear. Deletions cut 3 bases from V and 5 bases from J, with 7 bases between. CDR1 is DFQATT and CDR2 is SNEGSKA in the germline V gene (reference sequence). There are 11 residues in the CDR3.

This clonotype showed up many times. The V and J genes are TRBV7-2 and TRBJ2-1; D gene uncertain. V lost 4 bases and J 4 bases, leaving 2 bases between the germline ends. Germline V gene sequence: CDR1 SGHTA, CDR2 FQGNSA. CDR3 length: 11 residues. The CDR3 loop is CASSWYNEQFF. Here the CDR3 DNA reads TGTGCCAGCAGCTGGTACAATGAGCAGTTCTTC. Drawing the rest from reference TRBV7-2 and TRBJ2-1, the complete variable domain is GAGVSQSPSNKVTEKGKDVELRCDPISGHTALYWYRQSLGQGLEFLIYFQGNSAPDKSGLPSDRFSAERTGGSVSTLTIQRTQQEDSAVYLCASSWYNEQFFGPGTRLTVL.

J is TRBJ1-1 and V is TRBV14, with TRBD1 as a possible D gene (6 bases). Germline V gene lookup returns CDR1 SGHDN and CDR2 FVKESK. The CDR3 totals 17 residues. V lost 0 bases and J 8 bases, leaving 22 bases between the germline ends. The CDR3 DNA reads as TGTGCCAGCAGCCAAGAATTGATGGGACTGACAGGAAGAGAAGCTTTCTTT. It encodes CASSQELMGLTGREAFF. Based on the CDR3 plus reference TRBV14 and TRBJ1-1, the full variable domain is EAGVTQFPSHSVIEKGQTVTLRCDPISGHDNLYWYRRVMGKEIKFLLHFVKESKQDESGMPNNRFLAERTGGTYSTLKVQPAELEDSGVYFCASSQELMGLTGREAFFGQGTRLTVV.

The chain is built from TRBV7-2 and TRBJ1-1, with D uncertain. The germline V gene has CDR1 SGHTA and CDR2 FQGNSA. The CDR3 contains 13 residues. V was pared by 5 bases and J by 8 bases, with 15 bases between. In DNA, the CDR3 is TGTGCCAGCAGCCCCCATAGCGGGCTAGAAGCTTTCTTT. This encodes CASSPHSGLEAFF.

V usage is TRBV19 and J usage is TRBJ2-7; D ambiguous. The CDR3 length is 13 residues. Germline assignment: CDR1 LNHDA and CDR2 SQIVND (reference sequence). Deletions cut 3 bases from V and 6 bases from J, with 12 bases between. The CDR3 loop is CASSIAETSEQYF. The CDR3 nucleotides read TGTGCCAGTAGTATCGCAGAAACCTCCGAGCAGTACTTC.

The chain combines TRBV28 with TRBJ2-7; D not certain. The CDR3 runs 12 residues. V was cut by 5 bases and J by 4 bases, with 9 bases left in between. The germline CDR1 and CDR2 sequences are MDHEN and SYDVKM. CDR3 in amino acids: CASSILLYEQYF. Here the CDR3 DNA reads TGTGCCAGCAGTATTCTCCTGTACGAGCAGTACTTC.

About this clonotype itself: Just one base apart from a much larger clone, this may be a read error. The chain couples TRBV7-8 to TRBJ2-7, with D maybe TRBD2 (5 bases). Trimming left V 5 bases short and J 3 bases short, with 20 bases between. Germline V CDR1 and CDR2: SGHVS, FQNEAQ. The length of the CDR3 is 16 residues. The CDR3 protein is CASSPSRELTLYEQYF. The DNA of the CDR3 is TGTGCCAGCAGCCCCAGTAGGGAGCTAACCCTCTACGAGCAGTACTTC.

The chain carries TRBV5-6 and TRBJ1-4; maybe TRBD1 (5 bases). CDR3 size: 15 residues. Per germline, CDR1 SGHDT and CDR2 YYEEEE. The germline V and J ends were trimmed by 4 bases and 3 bases, with 13 bases remaining between them. CDR3 sequence (DNA): TGTGCCAGCAGCCCACCGGGGGTCGCTAATGAAAAACTGTTTTTT. Residues: CASSPPGVANEKLFF.

This clonotype was recorded many times. The rearrangement uses TRBV29-1 and TRBJ2-6; TRBD2 might be the D (5 bases). The CDR3 has 14 residues. V gave up 4 bases and J gave up 3 bases, with 10 bases separating them. Germline values: CDR1 SQVTM, CDR2 ANQGSEA. The CDR3 coding sequence is TGCAGCGTTGGCGAGGGCGGTGGGGCCAACGTCCTGACTTTC. Residues: CSVGEGGGANVLTF.

This clonotype was seen at least ten times. The CDR3 nucleotides read TGTGCCAGCAGTTTAAAACAGGGAGCAACCTACGAGCAGTACTTC. Translation gives CASSLKQGATYEQYF. The chain employs TRBV27 and TRBJ2-7; perhaps TRBD1 as D (6 bases). The ends were cut back, 2 bases at V and 2 bases at J, with 13 bases in the middle. This CDR3 has 15 residues. Germline V CDR1 and CDR2: MNHEY, SMNVEV (reference sequence).

A few counts support this clonotype. V usage is TRBV19 and J usage is TRBJ2-7; 13 bases are shared with TRBD2. Looked up from germline, CDR1 is LNHDA and CDR2 is SQIVND (reference sequence). V trimming: 5 bases; J trimming: 1 base; junction bases outside the gene matches: 8. The CDR3 contains 17 residues. The CDR3 sequence: CASSVPTSGRSSYEQYF. The CDR3 DNA reads as TGTGCCAGTAGTGTTCCGACTAGCGGGAGGTCATCCTACGAGCAGTACTTC.

The CDR3 loop reads CSARDSGFNEQFF. The CDR3 region has the DNA TGCAGTGCTCGGGACTCAGGTTTCAATGAGCAGTTCTTC. This chain joins TRBV20-1 and TRBJ2-1; a possible D gene is TRBD2 (6 bases). The germline V gene has CDR1 DFQATT and CDR2 SNEGSKA (reference sequence). This CDR3 has 13 amino acids. Deletions cut 5 bases from V and 6 bases from J, with 14 bases between.

The chain recombines TRBV7-4 with TRBJ2-7; D call uncertain. The germline gives CDR1 SGHVT, CDR2 SQSDAQ. The V and J ends lost 5 bases and 7 bases respectively, with 9 bases between them. The length of the CDR3 is 11 residues. The CDR3 protein is CASSLSWEQYF. The CDR3, as DNA: TGTGCCAGCAGCCTCAGCTGGGAGCAGTACTTC.